This TCR beta chain comes out of a study of T cells after yellow fever vaccination. This clonotype has at least ten counts. Conversion of TCR transcripts into cDNA relied on 5'RACE template switching, which added a universal primer site and UMIs. TCRdb called the 5' RACE reads again in MiXCR, with one record for every CDR3 protein. The sample includes some 250,000 distinct CDR3 sequences, 3.6% seen only once; the top ten take under 20%. The V gene's germline CDR1 is LGHNA and CDR2 YNFKEQ. J lost 4 bases, V lost 3 bases, and 6 bases had no gene match. The CDR3 is 15 amino acids. The clonotype originates from a young man who received the YFV17D yellow fever vaccine. The source was PBMCs, collected 15 days after the yellow fever booster vaccination. The chain joins TRBV4-2 to TRBJ1-3; 7 nucleotides line up with TRBD1. The CDR3 sequence is CASSHLTGTGNTIYF. DNA for the CDR3: TGTGCCAGCAGCCACCTGACAGGGACGGGAAACACCATATATTTT.